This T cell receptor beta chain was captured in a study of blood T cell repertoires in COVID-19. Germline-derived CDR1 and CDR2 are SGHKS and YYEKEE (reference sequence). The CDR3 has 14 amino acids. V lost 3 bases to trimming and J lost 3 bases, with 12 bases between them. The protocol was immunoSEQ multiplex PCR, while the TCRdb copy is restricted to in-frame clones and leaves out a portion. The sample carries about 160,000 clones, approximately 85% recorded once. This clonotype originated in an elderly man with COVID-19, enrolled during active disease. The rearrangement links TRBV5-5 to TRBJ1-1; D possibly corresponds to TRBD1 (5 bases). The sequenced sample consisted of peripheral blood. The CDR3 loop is CASSWRGGDTEAFF. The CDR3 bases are TGTGCCAGCAGCTGGCGGGGCGGGGACACTGAAGCTTTCTTT.